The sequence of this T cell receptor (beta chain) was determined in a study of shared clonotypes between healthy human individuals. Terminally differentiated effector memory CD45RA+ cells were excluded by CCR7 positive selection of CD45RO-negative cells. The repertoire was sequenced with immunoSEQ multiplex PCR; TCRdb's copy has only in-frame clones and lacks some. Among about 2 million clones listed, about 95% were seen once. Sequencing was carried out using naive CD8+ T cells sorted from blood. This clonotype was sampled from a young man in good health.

In DNA, the CDR3 is TGTGCCAGCAGCTTAGGGGCCGGTCAGCCCCAGCATTTT. It yields the protein CASSLGAGQPQHF. The rearrangement uses TRBV7-9 and TRBJ1-5; D gene uncertain. Trimming shortened V by 1 base and J by 6 bases, and 7 bases separated the two germline ends. This CDR3 has 13 residues. Germline V CDR1 and CDR2: SEHNR, FQNEAQ (reference sequence).